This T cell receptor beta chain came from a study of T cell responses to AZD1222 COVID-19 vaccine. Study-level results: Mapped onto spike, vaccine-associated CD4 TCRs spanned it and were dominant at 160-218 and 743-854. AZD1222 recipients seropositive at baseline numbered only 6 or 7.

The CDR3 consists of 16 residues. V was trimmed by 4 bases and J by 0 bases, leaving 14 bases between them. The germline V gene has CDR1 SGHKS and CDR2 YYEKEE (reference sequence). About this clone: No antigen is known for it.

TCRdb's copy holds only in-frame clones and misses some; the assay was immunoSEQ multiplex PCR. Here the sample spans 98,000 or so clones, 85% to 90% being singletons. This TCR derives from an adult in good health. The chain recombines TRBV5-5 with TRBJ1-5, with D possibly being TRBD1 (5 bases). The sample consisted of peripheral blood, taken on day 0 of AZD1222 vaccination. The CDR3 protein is CASSLGAQGSNQPQHF. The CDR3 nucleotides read TGTGCCAGCAGCCTAGGGGCCCAGGGTAGCAATCAGCCCCAGCATTTT. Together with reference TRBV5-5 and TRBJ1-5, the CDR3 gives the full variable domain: DAGVTQSPTHLIKTRGQQVTLRCSPISGHKSVSWYQQVLGQGPQFIFQYYEKEERGRGNFPDRFSARQFPNYSSELNVNALLLGDSALYLCASSLGAQGSNQPQHFGDGTRLSIL.